The 18 T cell receptor beta chains in this list originate from one sample, sequenced in a study of CD8 T cells in ankylosing spondylitis. TCRdb redid the calling of the 5' RACE reads with MiXCR, one entry per CDR3 protein. The data show about 240,000 distinct CDR3 sequences, 8% to 10% seen once. The sequenced sample was blood, either unsorted or a sorted T cell fraction (not recorded which). Receptors originate from a female donor with ankylosing spondylitis or in good health (not recorded which).

This clonotype showed up many times. This chain uses TRBV7-6 with TRBJ2-2; 7 nucleotides match TRBD1. The CDR3 runs 14 residues. Germline values: CDR1 SGHVS, CDR2 FNYEAQ. J was trimmed by 6 bases and V by 7 bases; bases with no gene match: 8. The CDR3 DNA is TGTGCCAGCACCTTGACAGGGTCGGCCGGGGAGCTGTTTTTT. Protein sequence: CASTLTGSAGELFF.

This clonotype was detected many times. The chain recombines TRBV27 with TRBJ2-2, with TRBD1 matching over 8 bases. Germline CDR1 reads MNHEY; CDR2 reads SMNVEV (reference sequence). The CDR3 runs 17 residues. The V segment lost 5 bases and the J segment 3 bases; nucleotides outside the gene matches: 11. The CDR3, as DNA: TGTGCCAGCAGTCCCCATTGGGACAGGATCTACACCGGGGAGCTGTTTTTT. It yields the protein CASSPHWDRIYTGELFF.

Ten or more counts support this clonotype. The chain is built from TRBV6-5 and TRBJ2-7; TRBD1 matches 7 bases. There are 16 residues in the CDR3. Per germline, CDR1 MNHEY and CDR2 SVGAGI. V was pared by 0 bases and J by 3 bases, with 8 bases of the junction left unmatched. The CDR3 DNA follows: TGTGCCAGCAGTTACTCGAGGGACAGAGTTATCTACGAGCAGTACTTC. Its translation is CASSYSRDRVIYEQYF.

At least ten counts were recorded for this clonotype. The rearrangement links TRBV6-5 to TRBJ1-6; the D is unclear. Germline V gene sequence: CDR1 MNHEY, CDR2 SVGAGI. Trimming shortened V by 2 bases and J by 10 bases, and 9 bases separated the two germline ends. The CDR3 totals 13 residues. This CDR3 reads CASSYGRGSPLHF. In nucleotides, the CDR3 is TGTGCCAGCAGTTACGGCCGGGGATCACCCCTCCACTTT.

This clonotype came up a few times. The chain combines TRBV11-2 with TRBJ2-3, with D possibly being TRBD2 (5 bases). The CDR3 runs 15 residues. CDR1 and CDR2 (germline): SGHAT, FQNNGV. Trimming stripped 4 bases from V and 3 bases from J, with 14 bases between. CDR3 sequence: CASSSSGARTDTQYF. The CDR3 region has the DNA TGTGCCAGCAGCTCAAGCGGAGCGAGAACAGATACGCAGTATTTT.

This clonotype was detected many times. In DNA, the CDR3 is TGTGCCAGCACAATTTCAGTGAACACTGAAGCTTTCTTT. Its translation: CASTISVNTEAFF. The chain links TRBV6-1 to TRBJ1-1, with D unresolved. CDR3 length: 13 residues. The germline gives CDR1 MNHNS, CDR2 SASEGT. Trimming cost V 7 bases and J 0 bases, with 9 bases left between them.

This clonotype was seen only a few times. The chain recombines TRBV6-1 with TRBJ2-3; either TRBD1 or TRBD2 may supply D (5 bases each). Trimming shortened V by 4 bases and J by 4 bases, and 9 bases separated the two germline ends. The CDR3 spans 13 residues. Germline-derived CDR1 and CDR2 are MNHNS and SASEGT. Here the CDR3 reads CASSALGADTQYF. In DNA, the CDR3 is TGTGCCAGCAGTGCCCTGGGGGCAGATACGCAGTATTTT.

The chain joins TRBV7-6 to TRBJ2-7, with TRBD2 matching over 9 bases. Germline lookup yields CDR1 SGHVS and CDR2 FNYEAQ. This CDR3 has 14 amino acids. The ends lost 5 bases at V and 4 bases at J; junction bases unmatched: 6. The CDR3 loop is CASSPLAGLYEQYF. DNA for the CDR3: TGTGCCAGCAGCCCCCTAGCGGGATTGTACGAGCAGTACTTC.

In its sample, this clonotype was seen a few times. The genes are TRBV27 and TRBJ2-2; 10 bases are a match to TRBD2. The junction had 6 bases not matched to a gene; V was cut back by 2 bases and J by 6 bases. Germline loops: CDR1 MNHEY, CDR2 SMNVEV (reference sequence). CDR3 length: 16 residues. The CDR3 protein is CASSLKAGGVPGELFF. The DNA for the CDR3 is TGTGCCAGCAGTTTAAAAGCGGGAGGGGTCCCCGGGGAGCTGTTTTTT.

This clonotype was observed many times. At one end, the junction sequence differs from germline, possibly due to a read error. V gene TRBV10-3 combines with J gene TRBJ1-1, with 8 nucleotides matching TRBD1. The CDR3 runs 13 residues. Germline CDR1 is ENHRY and CDR2 is SYGVKD. The DNA for the CDR3 is TGTGCCGTCAGGGGGCTTGGGAACACTGAAGCTTTCTTT. Protein: CAVRGLGNTEAFF.

This clonotype was detected ten times or more. The chain combines TRBV4-3 with TRBJ1-4; no firm D call. CDR1 and CDR2 (germline): LGHNA, YSLEER. The CDR3 sequence is 15 residues long. Between the trimmed V and J ends, which lost 0 bases and 11 bases, there was a span of 16 bases. The CDR3 nucleotides are TGCGCCAGCAGCCAAGATCTTAGGAGGGTGGGCAAACTGTTTTTT. It codes for CASSQDLRRVGKLFF.

The chain joins TRBV5-6 to TRBJ2-1; D may match TRBD1 or TRBD2 (6 bases each). Germline V gene data show CDR1 as SGHDT and CDR2 as YYEEEE. Trimming shortened V by 3 bases and J by 9 bases, and 10 bases separated the two germline ends. The length of the CDR3 is 12 residues. The CDR3 DNA follows: TGTGCCAGCAGCTGGAGGGGGAGTGAGCAGTTCTTC. Its protein is CASSWRGSEQFF.

This clonotype was counted many times. The V gene is TRBV7-9, the J gene TRBJ2-5; perhaps TRBD2 as D (5 bases). V dropped 7 bases and J dropped 3 bases, with 12 bases sitting between them. Germline lookup yields CDR1 SEHNR and CDR2 FQNEAQ (reference sequence). The CDR3 is 13 residues long. CDR3 nucleotide sequence: TGTGCCAGCACCCTAGCCGGGGAAGAGACCCAGTACTTC. Protein: CASTLAGEETQYF. The full variable domain, completed using reference TRBV7-9 and TRBJ2-5, is DTGVSQNPRHKITKRGQNVTFRCDPISEHNRLYWYRQTLGQGPEFLTYFQNEAQLEKSRLLSDRFSAERPKGSFSTLEIQRTEQGDSAMYLCASTLAGEETQYFGPGTRLLVL.

This clonotype was picked up many times. The chain combines TRBV7-8 with TRBJ2-5; D uncertain. CDR1 is SGHVS, CDR2 FQNEAQ, per germline. The V gene lost 5 bases and the J gene lost 1 base, with 2 bases spanning the gap. The CDR3 extends over 11 amino acids. DNA for the CDR3: TGTGCCAGCAGCGTCCAAGAGACCCAGTACTTC. Amino acids: CASSVQETQYF. Full variable domain (outside the CDR3, taken from reference TRBV7-8 and TRBJ2-5): GAGVSQSPRYKVAKRGQDVALRCDPISGHVSLFWYQQALGQGPEFLTYFQNEAQLDKSGLPSDRFFAERPEGSVSTLKIQRTQQEDSAVYLCASSVQETQYFGPGTRLLVL.

This clonotype came up many times. The V call is TRBV9, the J call TRBJ1-6; D remains ambiguous. Germline CDR1 SGDLS, CDR2 YYNGEE. Trimming took 2 bases from V and 10 from J, leaving 19 bases between them. CDR3 length equals 16 residues. CDR3 in DNA: TGTGCCAGCAGCGTCGACCCCATGAGTCCGAGGTCACCCCTCCACTTT. This sequence encodes CASSVDPMSPRSPLHF.

The chain's CDR3 is CASSPQGANYEQYF. CDR3 bases: TGTGCCAGCAGCCCCCAGGGGGCGAACTACGAGCAGTACTTC. The rearrangement uses TRBV7-2 and TRBJ2-7; TRBD1 matches 8 bases. The CDR3 has 14 residues. The J segment lost 3 bases and the V segment lost 5 bases, leaving 6 bases of the junction unmatched. The germline CDR1 and CDR2 sequences are SGHTA and FQGNSA.

The gene calls are TRBV7-2 and TRBJ2-7, with D possibly called TRBD1 or TRBD2 (6 bases each). The CDR3 sequence is 15 residues long. Germline assignment: CDR1 SGHTA and CDR2 FQGNSA. Trimming took off 1 base at V and 3 bases at J, with 13 bases between the two ends. This CDR3 is CASSLGVGGIYEQYF. CDR3 sequence (DNA): TGTGCCAGCAGCTTAGGTGTCGGGGGCATCTACGAGCAGTACTTC.

This clonotype was detected ten times or more. The chain employs TRBV6-6 and TRBJ1-2; D gene ambiguous. Deletions cut 2 bases from V and 5 bases from J, with 15 bases between. CDR1 MNHNY and CDR2 SVGAGI come from the germline V gene (reference sequence). The CDR3 contains 15 residues. The CDR3 sequence: CASSYPDVSGYGYTF. CDR3 nucleotide sequence: TGTGCCAGCAGTTACCCCGACGTGTCGGGGTATGGCTACACCTTC.